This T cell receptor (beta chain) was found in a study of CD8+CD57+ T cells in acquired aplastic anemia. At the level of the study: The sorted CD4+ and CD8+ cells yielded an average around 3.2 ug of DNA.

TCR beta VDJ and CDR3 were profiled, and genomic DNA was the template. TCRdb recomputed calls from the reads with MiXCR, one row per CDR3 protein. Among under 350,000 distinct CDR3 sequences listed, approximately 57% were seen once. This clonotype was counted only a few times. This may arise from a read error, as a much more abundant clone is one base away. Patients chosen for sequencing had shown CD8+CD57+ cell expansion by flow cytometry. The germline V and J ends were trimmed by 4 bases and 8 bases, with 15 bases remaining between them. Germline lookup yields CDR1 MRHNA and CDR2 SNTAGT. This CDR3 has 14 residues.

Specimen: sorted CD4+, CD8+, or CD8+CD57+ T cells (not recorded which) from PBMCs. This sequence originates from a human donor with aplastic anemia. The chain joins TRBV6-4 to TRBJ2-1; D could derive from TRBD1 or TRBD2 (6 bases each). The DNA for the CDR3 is TGTGCCAGCAGTGCCGGGGGCCTGGTGGATGAGCAGTTCTTC. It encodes CASSAGGLVDEQFF.